A single T cell receptor (beta chain) is shown here with its context. Its specificity is unknown. The libraries were made with immunoSEQ v3. The repertoire was sequenced with immunoSEQ multiplex PCR; TCRdb's copy has only in-frame clones and lacks some. The profile covers 45,000 to 60,000 clones, with just over 70% appearing a single time and 5.5% to 6% taken by the ten largest. Trimming pared 6 bases from V and 4 bases from J, leaving 9 bases between. The CDR3 has 12 amino acids. The V gene's germline CDR1 is MNHEY and CDR2 SMNVEV (reference sequence). These data belong to a study of TIL therapy for anti-PD-1-resistant metastatic lung cancer. Study-wide background: Patients had a median age of nearly 55 years (range 38-75). Study-level findings and limits: Compared with baseline intratumoral T cells, expanded TIL cultures were more clonal and less diverse (about 5.8% vs 31%).

This sample's time point: pre-treatment sample, taken before nivolumab and TIL therapy. Tumor tissue came from excised metastases, mostly pleural nodules or supraclavicular lymph nodes. The V and J genes are TRBV27 and TRBJ1-2, with D unresolved. The sequenced sample was tumor tissue, obtained at baseline. The sequence derives from a person aged 25 to 79 with non-small cell lung cancer. The CDR3 here is CASSLDGYGYTF. CDR3 nucleotide sequence: TGTGCCAGCAGCCTCGACGGCTATGGCTACACCTTC.